A single T cell receptor (beta chain) is shown here with its context. The antigen remains undetermined. Original analysis: Filtering of immunoSEQ junctional sequences could not match full-length read filtering. Assay: immunoSEQ multiplex PCR; the TCRdb copy retains only in-frame clones and omits some. D and trimming come from the DNA, and the V and J calls and clone size come from that table. The data show some 2.3 million clones, 90% to 95% seen once. CD45RA-negative memory and CD45RA+ naive subsets were split from the CD4+ cells. This entry comes from a study of shared clonotypes between healthy human individuals. Study-wide results and caveats: Clonotypes which were not shared had lower generation probabilities than clonotypes that all four donors shared. Naive subsets usually exceeded memory subsets in estimated richness.

Germline V lookup: CDR1 LNHDA, CDR2 SQIVND (reference sequence). The CDR3 is 15 amino acids. Trimming stripped 7 bases from V and 0 bases from J, with 13 bases between. This sequence originates from a man between 18 and 35 years old in good health. Some clones in this sample may be carry-over from other donors' samples. The material sequenced was naive CD4+ T cells from PBMCs. Subset given: CD45RA+ positively selected. The V gene is TRBV19, the J gene TRBJ1-5; no reliable D call. CDR3 region: CASTRKDYSNQPQHF. CDR3 nucleotides: TGTGCCAGTACGCGGAAGGATTATAGCAATCAGCCCCAGCATTTT.